This entry features one T cell receptor beta chain sequence. The antigen remains undetermined. Germline assignment: CDR1 MGHRA and CDR2 YSYEKL. With 1 base removed from V and 5 bases from J, the gap between germline ends came to 14 bases. The CDR3 totals 15 residues. Assay: immunoSEQ multiplex PCR; the TCRdb copy retains only in-frame clones and omits some. The profile shows 1.4 million to 1.5 million clones, roughly 96% of them singletons. This sample is part of a study of shared clonotypes between healthy human individuals. About the study: Donors consisted of two women and a few men between 18 and 49.

Study-level findings and limits: Represented genetic and exposure-history diversity was restricted by having few donors.

Caucasian adults residing in Nashville, Tennessee made up all the donors. The rearrangement uses TRBV4-1 and TRBJ2-5; the D is unclear. Sequenced sample: naive CD4+ T cells sorted from blood. The subset here: CD45RA+ positively selected. The clonotype originates from a man aged 25-40 years in good health. Here the CDR3 reads CASSQGSHLVETQYF. Written as DNA, the CDR3 is TGCGCCAGCAGCCAAGGAAGCCACCTTGTGGAGACCCAGTACTTC.